Listed here are 13 T cell receptor beta chains from one sample, sequenced in a study of T cells after somatic rescue of genetic block. Measured with immunoSEQ multiplex PCR; TCRdb has only the in-frame clones, and not every one. The sample holds roughly 58,000 clones, 96% seen once. Source material: peripheral blood mononuclear cells (PBMCs). The source of these receptors is a child younger than two.

V usage is TRBV7-2 and J usage is TRBJ2-5; D unresolved. This CDR3 has 14 amino acids. The V gene's germline CDR1 is SGHTA and CDR2 FQGNSA. V shed 0 bases and J shed 2 bases, with 7 bases lying between them. The CDR3 DNA sequence: TGTGCCAGCAGCTTAGCCCCAGCGCAAGAGACCCAGTACTTC. Residues: CASSLAPAQETQYF. The variable domain in full, completed from reference TRBV7-2 and TRBJ2-5, reads GAGVSQSPSNKVTEKGKDVELRCDPISGHTALYWYRQSLGQGLEFLIYFQGNSAPDKSGLPSDRFSAERTGGSVSTLTIQRTQQEDSAVYLCASSLAPAQETQYFGPGTRLLVL.

The table lists this clone with a count of one. The chain joins TRBV7-2 to TRBJ2-7; 13 bases match TRBD2. In germline, CDR1 is SGHTA, CDR2 FQGNSA. V was clipped by 2 bases and J by 6 bases; unmatched bases: 7. This CDR3 has 16 residues. CDR3 loop: CASSLTSGRVGGEQYF. As DNA, the CDR3 is TGTGCCAGCAGCTTAACTAGCGGGAGGGTAGGAGGCGAGCAGTACTTC.

The chain employs TRBV27 and TRBJ1-2; 10 positions match TRBD1. CDR3 length: 14 amino acids. V dropped 5 bases and J dropped 4; count of bases not matched to a gene: 4. CDR1 is MNHEY and CDR2 is SMNVEV in the germline V gene (reference sequence). CDR3 in amino acids: CASSATGGGYGYTF. In DNA form, the CDR3 reads TGTGCCAGCAGTGCGACAGGGGGCGGCTATGGCTACACCTTC.

The CDR3 loop is CASSVGLGAYNEQFF. As DNA, the CDR3 is TGTGCCAGCAGCGTGGGACTTGGGGCGTACAATGAGCAGTTCTTC. The chain links TRBV2 to TRBJ2-1; TRBD2 might be the D (6 bases). CDR1 is SNHLY and CDR2 is FYNNEI in the germline V gene. V was cut by 6 bases and J by 4 bases, with 16 bases left in between. The CDR3 extends over 15 amino acids.

On this clone: One end of the junction is discordant with germline, which a read error may explain. The CDR3 DNA sequence: TGTGCCAGCAGCCCCCGGGAACAAGGGACCCAGTACTTC. Residues: CASSPREQGTQYF. The genes are TRBV9 and TRBJ2-5, with D maybe TRBD2 (5 bases). The CDR3 sequence is 13 residues long. Per the germline V gene, CDR1 is SGDLS and CDR2 is YYNGEE.

The chain carries TRBV5-1 and TRBJ2-1, with 7 bases aligning to TRBD2. Trimming took 1 base from V and 9 from J; bases not matched to a gene: 10. Looked up from germline, CDR1 is SGHRS and CDR2 is YFSETQ. CDR3 size: 15 residues. The CDR3 sequence: CASSLLREGRVEQFF. In DNA, the CDR3 is TGCGCCAGCAGCTTGTTGAGGGAGGGCCGGGTTGAGCAGTTCTTC.

This chain joins TRBV6-5 and TRBJ1-6; 9 bases are shared with TRBD1. Trimming removed 6 bases from V and 8 bases from J; junction bases left unmatched: 5. In germline, CDR1 is MNHEY, CDR2 SVGAGI. The CDR3 is made up of 14 amino acids. Written as DNA, the CDR3 is TGTGCCAGCAGCCTACAGGGGGCCCATTCACCCCTCCACTTT. Its translation: CASSLQGAHSPLHF.

J is TRBJ2-3 and V is TRBV6-6; maybe TRBD1 (5 bases). The CDR3 spans 14 residues. The germline V and J ends were trimmed by 6 bases and 5 bases, with 15 bases remaining between them. Germline V gene sequence: CDR1 MNHNY, CDR2 SVGAGI (reference sequence). The CDR3 DNA follows: TGTGCCAGCAGCCACTATACCCAGGGAGATACGCAGTATTTT. This translates into CASSHYTQGDTQYF.

The gene calls are TRBV5-1 and TRBJ1-2; TRBD1 aligns across 8 bases. Germline V CDR1 and CDR2: SGHRS, YFSETQ. The length of the CDR3 is 12 residues. Germline trimming cut 6 bases from V and 4 bases from J; bases unmatched to any gene: 2. CDR3 in amino acids: CASTTGGYGYTF. CDR3 nucleotide sequence: TGCGCCAGCACAACAGGGGGCTATGGCTACACCTTC.

The chain joins TRBV7-9 to TRBJ2-1; D gene ambiguous. The CDR3 spans 13 residues. CDR1 is SEHNR and CDR2 is FQNEAQ in the germline V gene (reference sequence). V lost 0 bases and J 0 bases, leaving 0 bases between the germline ends. The chain's CDR3 is CASSLASYNEQFF. Here the CDR3 DNA reads TGTGCCAGCAGCTTAGCCTCCTACAATGAGCAGTTCTTC.

The chain employs TRBV18 and TRBJ1-2, with 7 bases matching TRBD1. V lost 4 bases, J lost 7 bases, and 0 bases stayed unmatched. The CDR3 has 11 residues. Germline CDR1 is KGHSH and CDR2 is LQKENI. The CDR3 DNA reads as TGTGCCAGCTCACACAGGGGTGGCTACACCTTC. It yields the protein CASSHRGGYTF.

V usage is TRBV2 and J usage is TRBJ1-6, with 9 nucleotides matching TRBD1. Germline CDR1 SNHLY, CDR2 FYNNEI. V dropped 5 bases and J dropped 6; count of bases not matched to a gene: 8. CDR3 length: 16 residues. DNA of the CDR3: TGTGCCAGCAGTTTTTCGGGACAGGGCTTTAATTCACCCCTCCACTTT. The encoded protein is CASSFSGQGFNSPLHF.

The rearrangement links TRBV6-5 to TRBJ1-1; 8 positions agree with TRBD1. Germline loops: CDR1 MNHEY, CDR2 SVGAGI. The CDR3 loop spans 12 amino acids. V lost 6 bases to trimming and J lost 10 bases; unmatched junction nucleotides: 7. CDR3 in amino acids: CASRGDRMGAFF. As DNA, the CDR3 is TGTGCCAGCAGAGGGGACAGGATGGGAGCTTTCTTT.